Each of the 10 T cell receptor beta chains below was sequenced from the same sample in a study of T-cell reconstitution after alpha-beta-depleted transplantation in children. Unique molecular identifiers were incorporated when the TCRbeta library was constructed. In TCRdb, the PCR reads were re-called with MiXCR into one record per CDR3 protein. The table records around 230,000 distinct CDR3 sequences, approximately 17% of them present only once. Sample: PBMCs, mostly from graft donor cells, taken 360 days after TCRalphabeta/CD19-depleted stem cell transplant. The origin of the receptors is a male patient aged 2 to 10 who had a stem cell transplant for acute lymphoblastic leukemia, so the T cells may come from the graft donor.

This clonotype was detected a few times. This CDR3 reads CASSLEPPGALEANVLTF. Written as DNA, the CDR3 is TGTGCCAGCAGCTTAGAGCCGCCAGGTGCCCTAGAGGCCAACGTCCTGACTTTC. V is TRBV11-2 and J is TRBJ2-6; D is unresolved. Trimming pared 0 bases from V and 6 bases from J, leaving 18 bases between. CDR3 length equals 18 residues. Germline CDR1 is SGHAT and CDR2 is FQNNGV.

This chain uses TRBV7-2 with TRBJ2-7, with 8 nucleotides matching TRBD2. The V segment lost 2 bases and the J segment 1 base; nucleotides outside the gene matches: 10. CDR3 length: 17 residues. Per the germline V gene, CDR1 is SGHTA and CDR2 is FQGNSA. The CDR3 is CASSLLRRGEWSYEQYF. The CDR3 DNA follows: TGTGCCAGCAGCTTATTAAGGCGGGGGGAGTGGTCCTACGAGCAGTACTTC.

In this sample, this clonotype turned up a few times. The rearrangement joins TRBV4-3 to TRBJ2-5, with TRBD1 matching 8 bases. Germline lookup yields CDR1 LGHNA and CDR2 YSLEER. The CDR3 length is 15 residues. The ends lost 4 bases at V and 5 bases at J; junction bases unmatched: 9. The CDR3 loop reads CASSPTRTGLETQYF. CDR3 nucleotides: TGCGCCAGCAGCCCCACGCGGACAGGGTTGGAGACCCAGTACTTC.

This clonotype came up many times. The rearrangement joins TRBV12-3 or TRBV12-4 to TRBJ2-7; weak D call: TRBD1 (6 bases). The CDR3 has 13 residues. The V end lost 6 bases, the J end lost 3 bases, and 12 bases lay between the germline ends. The CDR3 is CASRQTGNYEQYF. The CDR3 DNA reads as TGTGCCAGCAGACAAACAGGGAACTACGAGCAGTACTTC.

The chain joins TRBV20-1 to TRBJ2-7; D remains ambiguous. Trimming cost V 0 bases and J 3 bases, with 12 bases left between them. This CDR3 is built from 14 residues. Germline CDR1 DFQATT, CDR2 SNEGSKA (reference sequence). For the CDR3, the DNA is TGCAGTGCTAGAGATATAGCTTACCTCTACGAGCAGTACTTC. This translates into CSARDIAYLYEQYF.

This clonotype was seen repeatedly, ten times or more. The chain recombines TRBV5-1 with TRBJ1-5; D perhaps matches TRBD1 (5 bases). CDR1 SGHRS and CDR2 YFSETQ come from the germline V gene. CDR3 length: 15 residues. CDR3 amino acids: CGEGTRAYSNQPQHF. Written as DNA, the CDR3 is TGCGGCGAAGGGACTAGGGCCTATAGCAATCAGCCCCAGCATTTT.

Ten or more counts support this clonotype. The genes are TRBV30 and TRBJ2-3; 13 positions agree with TRBD2. The CDR3 loop spans 15 amino acids. With 4 bases clipped from V and 5 bases from J, the junction kept 6 bases outside the gene matches. Per germline, CDR1 GTSNPN and CDR2 SVGIG (reference sequence). The CDR3 region has the DNA TGTGCCTGGAAACCACTAGCGGGGGGGATAGATACGCAGTATTTT. It specifies CAWKPLAGGIDTQYF.

This clonotype was detected many times. The J gene is TRBJ2-5, the V gene TRBV2; no reliable D call. Germline V gene sequence: CDR1 SNHLY, CDR2 FYNNEI. Trimming removed 0 bases at V and 5 bases at J, with 10 bases between. The CDR3 is 14 amino acids. CDR3 region: CASSEAGIGETQYF. DNA for the CDR3: TGTGCCAGCAGTGAAGCGGGGATCGGGGAGACCCAGTACTTC.

This clonotype was picked up a small number of times. The rearrangement uses TRBV7-8 and TRBJ1-5; D is unclear. V shed 3 bases and J shed 0 bases, with 3 bases lying between them. The germline gives CDR1 SGHVS, CDR2 FQNEAQ. The CDR3 loop spans 13 amino acids. CDR3 in amino acids: CASSFFSNQPQHF. For the CDR3, the DNA is TGTGCCAGCAGCTTTTTTAGCAATCAGCCCCAGCATTTT.

The chain recombines TRBV6-5 with TRBJ2-1; D may be TRBD2 (7 bases). The germline V gene encodes CDR1 MNHEY and CDR2 SVGAGI. This CDR3 region has 15 residues. V was trimmed by 2 bases and J by 4 bases, leaving 12 bases between them. This chain's CDR3 is CASSYAGARYNEQFF. CDR3 bases: TGTGCCAGCAGTTACGCGGGGGCGAGGTACAATGAGCAGTTCTTC.